This T cell receptor beta chain comes out of a study of T cells expressing NK-cell markers. General study findings and limits: Of the CD8+ T cells in more than five donors, about 1.0-7.5% belonged to dominant NKG2C+ clonotypes.

Template switching by 5'RACE with UMIs generated the TCR beta cDNA. TCRdb reprocessed the 5' RACE reads; each CDR3 protein has one entry and no DNA is given. This sample's clone table lists a few hundred thousand distinct CDR3 sequences. This CDR3 has 19 residues. The V gene's germline CDR1 is KGHSH and CDR2 LQKENI. On this clonotype: Antigen: not known.

Sequenced: blood T cells: a sorted CD56 or NKG2C T cell subset, CD4+ or CD8+ T cells, or bulk PBMC T cells (not recorded which). This clonotype was obtained from a man aged 18 to 30 in good health. The J gene is TRBJ2-5, the V gene TRBV18; with no DNA, the TCRdb D assignment of TRBD2 cannot be verified. This chain's CDR3 is CASSPWTGGTSGAQETQYF.